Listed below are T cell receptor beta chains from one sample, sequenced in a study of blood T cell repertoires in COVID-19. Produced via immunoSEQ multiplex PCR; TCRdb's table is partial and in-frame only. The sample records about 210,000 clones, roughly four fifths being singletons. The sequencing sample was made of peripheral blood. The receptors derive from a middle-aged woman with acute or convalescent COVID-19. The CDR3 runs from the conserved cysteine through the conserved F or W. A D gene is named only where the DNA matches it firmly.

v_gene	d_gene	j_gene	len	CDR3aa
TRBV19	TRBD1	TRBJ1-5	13	CASKDRGHQPQHF
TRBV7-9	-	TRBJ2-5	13	CASALEDQETQYF
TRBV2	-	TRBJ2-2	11	CASSDDKVVFF
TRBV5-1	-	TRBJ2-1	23	CASSFWTGGRMSSGSRRLDEQFF
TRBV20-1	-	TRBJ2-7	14	CSASRGSRNYEQYF
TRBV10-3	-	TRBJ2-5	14	CAISESGGQETQYF
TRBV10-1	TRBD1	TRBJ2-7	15	CASSIGTGRPYEQYF
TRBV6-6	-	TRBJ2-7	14	CASSVQGGTYEQYF
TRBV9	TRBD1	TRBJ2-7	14	CASSGGQAHYEQYF
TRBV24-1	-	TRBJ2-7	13	CATSDNYSYEQYF
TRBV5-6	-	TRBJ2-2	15	CASSLGMANTGELFF
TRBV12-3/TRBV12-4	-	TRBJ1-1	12	CASSLRNTEAFF
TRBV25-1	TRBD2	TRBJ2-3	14	CASGTSGRSYTQYF
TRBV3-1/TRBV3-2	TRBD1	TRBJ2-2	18	CASSQGYRGRRATGELFF